These 15 T cell receptor beta chains came from one sample sequenced in a study of T-cell memory formation after mild COVID-19. TCRdb passed the 5' RACE reads through MiXCR, listing each CDR3 protein once. Counted here are around 340,000 distinct CDR3 sequences, under 15% occurring once; the ten biggest clones make up about 22%. The sample comprised PBMCs or a T cell subset sorted from them (not recorded which). These receptor sequences come from a man aged 18 to 29 who had mild COVID-19 (a few samples of this study predate the infection). Cell type and time point are not known.

This clonotype was seen a handful of times. The chain couples TRBV6-1 to TRBJ1-1; no clear D. V was shortened by 0 bases and J by 9 bases, with 11 bases between the two germline ends. The CDR3 has 13 amino acids. From germline, CDR1 is MNHNS and CDR2 SASEGT. This CDR3 reads CASSEALGLKAFF. The CDR3 DNA sequence: TGTGCCAGCAGTGAAGCGCTTGGGCTGAAAGCTTTCTTT.

This chain connects TRBV28 to TRBJ2-7, with 8 positions matching TRBD1. The germline V gene has CDR1 MDHEN and CDR2 SYDVKM. The CDR3 covers 14 residues. Unmatched junction bases numbered 10, after V lost 10 bases and J lost 2 bases. In DNA form, the CDR3 reads TGTGCCACGGGGGTTGGGACAGGAACCTACGAGCAGTACTTC. This gives the protein CATGVGTGTYEQYF. The full variable domain, its missing parts supplied by reference TRBV28 and TRBJ2-7, is DVKVTQSSRYLVKRTGEKVFLECVQDMDHENMFWYRQDPGLGLRLIYFSYDVKMKEKGDIPEGYSVSREKKERFSLILESASTNQTSMYLCATGVGTGTYEQYFGPGTRLTVT.

This clonotype occurred a few times. The J gene is TRBJ1-1, the V gene TRBV6-5; D is undetermined. Germline CDR1 MNHEY, CDR2 SVGAGI. V was trimmed by 3 bases and J by 4 bases, leaving 9 bases between them. The CDR3 contains 13 residues. CDR3 bases: TGTGCCAGCAGTTATGGCCCGGGCACTGAAGCTTTCTTT. Residues: CASSYGPGTEAFF.

This clonotype was detected ten times or more. The rearrangement links TRBV7-3 to TRBJ2-1; tentatively, D is TRBD1 (6 bases). V lost 2 bases to trimming and J lost 6 bases, with 14 bases between them. The CDR3 extends over 15 amino acids. Germline V gives CDR1 SGHTA, CDR2 FQGTGA. CDR3 nucleotide sequence: TGTGCCAGCAGCTTAGGCACAGGGTGGGTCAATGAGCAGTTCTTC. Translation gives CASSLGTGWVNEQFF.

This clonotype was seen once. V and J are TRBV2 and TRBJ2-5, with D tentatively TRBD1 or TRBD2 (5 bases each). V was clipped by 5 bases and J by 0 bases, with 10 bases between them. Germline values: CDR1 SNHLY, CDR2 FYNNEI. The CDR3 runs 14 residues. The CDR3 sequence is CASSPGTYQETQYF. CDR3 DNA: TGTGCCAGCAGTCCCGGGACGTACCAAGAGACCCAGTACTTC.

The chain carries TRBV7-6 and TRBJ1-1; no reliable D call. The germline CDR1 and CDR2 sequences are SGHVS and FNYEAQ. The CDR3 is 15 amino acids. Between the trimmed V and J ends, which lost 4 bases and 0 bases, there was a span of 12 bases. The chain's CDR3 is CASSSLGSVNTEAFF. The CDR3 nucleotides are TGTGCCAGCAGCTCCCTAGGATCAGTGAACACTGAAGCTTTCTTT. The full variable domain, with the rest looked up from reference TRBV7-6 and TRBJ1-1, is GAGVSQSPRYKVTKRGQDVALRCDPISGHVSLYWYRQALGQGPEFLTYFNYEAQQDKSGLPNDRFSAERPEGSISTLTIQRTEQRDSAMYRCASSSLGSVNTEAFFGQGTRLTVV.

The V and J genes are TRBV5-4 and TRBJ2-6; 10 bases agree with TRBD1. The CDR3 is 18 residues long. Germline lookup yields CDR1 SGHNT and CDR2 YYREEE (reference sequence). Unmatched junction bases numbered 9, after V lost 5 bases and J lost 1 base. CDR3 region: CASRPWAGQGSGANVLTF. As DNA, the CDR3 is TGTGCCAGCAGACCATGGGCGGGACAGGGGTCTGGGGCCAACGTCCTGACTTTC.

V and J are TRBV21-1 and TRBJ2-3; the table's D call of TRBD2 was not tested on the DNA. TRBV21-1 is a pseudogene locus. The CDR3 has 12 residues. The CDR3: CASSIGTGWLYF. The CDR3 region has the DNA TGTGCCAGCAGCATCGGGACTGGTTGGCTGTATTTT.

This clonotype showed up many times. This chain joins TRBV5-1 and TRBJ2-1; a weak D match, TRBD2 (5 bases). Germline CDR1 and CDR2: SGHRS and YFSETQ. V was trimmed by 6 bases and J by 4 bases, leaving 11 bases between them. The CDR3 has 13 residues. Here the CDR3 DNA reads TGCGCCAGCACCCCCCCGGGATACAATGAGCAGTTCTTC. Its protein is CASTPPGYNEQFF.

This clonotype was counted a few times. This chain uses TRBV10-3 with TRBJ2-7; 8 bases are shared with TRBD2. Germline CDR1 is ENHRY and CDR2 is SYGVKD. The CDR3 contains 13 residues. The junction had 3 bases not matched to a gene; V was cut back by 6 bases and J by 2 bases. The CDR3 DNA reads as TGTGCCATCAGCCCGGGACTAGCCTACGAGCAGTACGTC. Amino acid sequence: CAISPGLAYEQYV.

The CDR3 bases are TGTGCCATCCAGGGGGTGAGCAACACTGAAGCTTTCTTT. Protein sequence: CAIQGVSNTEAFF. This chain links TRBV10-3 with TRBJ1-1; 7 nucleotides agree with TRBD1. The CDR3 consists of 13 residues. J gave up 2 bases and V 8 bases, and 5 bases lay outside the gene matches. Germline loops: CDR1 ENHRY, CDR2 SYGVKD.

This clonotype was observed a few times. CDR3: CASKVGVSYEQYF. CDR3 in DNA: TGTGCCAGCAAGGTGGGAGTCTCCTACGAGCAGTACTTC. The gene calls are TRBV2 and TRBJ2-7, with a weak D call TRBD2 (5 bases). Trimming took off 7 bases at V and 0 bases at J, with 10 bases between the two ends. The V gene's germline CDR1 is SNHLY and CDR2 FYNNEI. The CDR3 loop spans 13 amino acids.

This clonotype occurred a few times. The chain couples TRBV20-1 to TRBJ2-1; D call uncertain. Deletions cut 6 bases from V and 8 bases from J, with 14 bases between. Looked up from germline, CDR1 is DFQATT and CDR2 is SNEGSKA (reference sequence). This CDR3 has 12 residues. The CDR3 sequence: CSANYMSDEQFF. The CDR3 nucleotides read TGCAGTGCCAACTACATGTCCGATGAGCAGTTCTTC.

In nucleotides, the CDR3 is TGCGCCAGCAGCCCAGGAGTCCCCGCGGACAAGAACAATGAGCAGTTCTTC. Amino acids: CASSPGVPADKNNEQFF. The J gene is TRBJ2-1, the V gene TRBV4-3, with D possibly matching TRBD1 (5 bases). This CDR3 spans 17 amino acids. V lost 4 bases to trimming and J lost 5 bases, with 21 bases between them. CDR1 and CDR2 (germline): LGHNA, YSLEER.

The chain links TRBV28 to TRBJ1-1; D gene unclear. Per germline, CDR1 MDHEN and CDR2 SYDVKM. Trimming shortened V by 5 bases and J by 1 base, and 11 bases separated the two germline ends. The CDR3 spans 14 residues. CDR3 amino acids: CASSPPDGNTEAFF. CDR3 nucleotide sequence: TGTGCCAGCAGTCCCCCAGACGGGAACACTGAAGCTTTCTTT.